The clone carrying this TCR beta chain was counted many times. The target antigen is unknown. As TCR cDNA was made by 5'RACE template switching, a universal primer site and UMIs were added. A single record per CDR3 protein comes from TCRdb applying MiXCR to the 5' RACE reads. The data show under 200,000 distinct CDR3 sequences, with 6% to 7.5% seen just once and 2.5% to 3% held by the top ten. These data come from a study of T cells after yellow fever vaccination. Background on the study: Preparation of fractions with low cell numbers was performed using SMART-Seq v4 Ultra Low Input.

Study results and limitations: Abundant clonotypes from the bulk population could have been carried over as contaminants into FACS-sorted repertoires. A large majority of primary-vaccination clones showed up again after the booster (96% CD4, about 90% CD8).

The sequence came from a man aged 18-30 years who received the YFV17D yellow fever vaccine. This specimen consisted of CD4+ T cells sorted from PBMCs, obtained 5 days after the first yellow fever vaccination.

CDR3 region: CASSQGINTGELFF. In DNA form, the CDR3 reads TGTGCCAGCAGCCAAGGCATTAACACCGGGGAGCTGTTTTTT. The chain has TRBV4-2 and TRBJ2-2; D is uncertain. The CDR3 has 14 residues. Trimming removed 1 base from V and 2 bases from J, with 5 bases in between. Per germline, CDR1 LGHNA and CDR2 YNFKEQ.